This entry lists 2 T cell receptor beta chains sequenced from one sample in a study of cytomegalovirus exposure and HLA in healthy donors (dated by TCRdb to the late 2010s). The method behind the library was the immunoSEQ multiplex PCR assay. For the multiplex PCR, a mixture combining 60 forward primers for TCR Vbeta segments and 13 reverse primers for TCR Jbeta segments was used. In its TCRdb copy, this immuneACCESS table keeps in-frame sequences only and misses some clones. Where compared with another copy, unresolved V genes explain less than half of these, and the others have no known cause. The sample yields about 160,000 clones; just over 75% were counted once. More than 0.8% of the sample rests with the top ten. The sample consisted of PBMCs. These receptors were collected from a middle-aged woman in good health and CMV-seronegative.

V is TRBV10-3 and J is TRBJ2-5; possible D gene TRBD1, 5 bases. Trimming took off 4 bases at V and 5 bases at J, with 17 bases between the two ends. The CDR3 consists of 15 residues. Germline values: CDR1 ENHRY, CDR2 SYGVKD. The CDR3 spells CAISVQAKPGETQYF. In DNA, the CDR3 is TGTGCCATCAGTGTACAGGCTAAACCCGGGGAGACCCAGTACTTC.

This chain uses TRBV9 with TRBJ1-6; 7 bases map to TRBD1. The CDR3 length is 15 residues. Germline CDR1 reads SGDLS; CDR2 reads YYNGEE. V lost 4 bases, J lost 6 bases, and 7 bases stayed unmatched. The CDR3, as DNA: TGTGCCAGCAGCCCAGGGGACAGATCTAATTCACCCCTCCACTTT. It codes for CASSPGDRSNSPLHF.